What follows is one T cell receptor (beta chain) and its context. Its antigen remains undetermined. No base-level quality is on record; no much larger clone is a single base apart. The cohort consisted of hundreds of healthy bone marrow donors. All cohort members were sampled while nominally healthy, although unrecorded immune exposures were likely present. The donor tested CMV seropositive, placing the donor among the 289 seropositive members of the cohort. A peripheral blood sample was collected from each donor, and TCR beta sequencing was performed on peripheral blood mononuclear cells. The Qiagen DNeasy Blood Extraction Kit was used to extract genomic DNA from the blood cell samples. Receptors were amplified or captured by the immunoSEQ multiplex PCR assay. A mixture of 60 forward primers for TCR Vbeta segments and 13 reverse primers for TCR Jbeta segments was used in the multiplex PCR. The CDR3 region of rearranged TCR beta genes was amplified from genomic DNA by a multiplex PCR assay. On the Illumina HiSeq System, the amplified TCR beta libraries were sequenced as 87-base-pair reads. Regarding the original processing steps: Across the 700 or so repertoires, a later analysis counted tens of millions of unique TCR beta chains, some 11 million of which were shared by at least two donors. A nearest-neighbor algorithm error-corrected the raw reads and collapsed the reads into unique sequences, merging closely related sequences to remove PCR and sequencing errors. Alignment of CDR3 sequences to IMGT reference sequences was used to assign V, D and J gene segments. Each retained sequence needed at least a six-nucleotide match to both a V gene segment and a J gene segment. A rearrangement counted as productive if the CDR3 had no stop codons and remained in frame with V and J, and every other rearrangement counted as non-productive. CDR3 was defined according to IMGT convention as the region running from the second conserved V-encoded cysteine to the conserved J-encoded phenylalanine. In an earlier analysis of approximately 500 of the donors, sequences lacking an unambiguous match to a single V gene segment were excluded. An earlier analysis of a few hundred of the donors called V segments functional above 56.7% productive rearrangements and segregating when the between-donor standard deviation exceeded 5%. A statistical classification framework was built for diagnosing cytomegalovirus status from the catalog of TCR beta chain sequences. V and J gene assignment, in a later analysis, came from comparing TCR nucleotide sequences with IMGT/GENE-DB human TR gene sequences. The TCRdist pipeline was used in a later analysis to assign CDR3 sequences and most-parsimonious VDJ recombination scenarios. In a later analysis, every TCR beta chain was defined by the combination of its CDR3 amino acid sequence and its V-gene family, and reads without a unique V-gene family were dropped. A later analysis removed 550 to 700 highly shared, low-generation-probability nucleotide sequences to deal with suspected cross-contamination and a sequencing artifact. In a later analysis, a clonal expansion index was calculated for each public chain from normalized within-repertoire ranks of inferred template counts. In a later analysis, generation probabilities were computed with a VDJ recombination model fitted to out-of-frame rearrangements, and the resulting probabilities were checked against IGoR. Hypergeometric tests were used in a later analysis to score TCR-TCR, TCR-HLA and TCR-CMV co-occurrence, with a repertoire-size bias correction applied to the TCR pairs. In a later analysis, false discovery rates were estimated by permuting HLA or CMV assignments 20 times. In a later analysis, co-occurring TCRs were grouped using DBSCAN, and TCRdist sequence similarity was added for clustering within HLA-allele-positive subsets. For co-occurrence clustering, repertoires with fewer than 30,000 or more than 120,000 public chains were excluded, along with four to six repertoires with anomalous nucleotide sharing. The clones in this table, taken by TCRdb from immuneACCESS, are in-frame only. Not every clone is retained; where verified, under half of the shortfall comes from an unresolved V gene, and the cause of the rest is unknown. V, J and clone size are those of that table, while D and trimming were read from the DNA. The sample has about 140,000 clones on record, approximately 84% of them singletons. The ten largest clones add up to roughly 1.4% of the sample.

This entry comes from a study of cytomegalovirus exposure and HLA in healthy donors (dated by TCRdb to between 2016 and 2019). At the level of the whole study: In an earlier analysis of around 540 of the donors, about 260 Gb of sequence data and approximately 100 million unique TCR beta sequences from about 179 million T cells were reported. An early release covering roughly 580 HLA-typed donors comprised 250 to 350 gigabases of sequencing data and 85 million to 100 million unique TCR sequences. The genetic ancestry cluster associated with self-reported Caucasian donors included 81% of the approximately 400 genotyped donors. The study aimed to test whether signatures of past pathogen exposure could be identified by cataloging public T cell receptors. The study profiled the T cell repertoires of about 640 subjects by immunosequencing and related them to cytomegalovirus serostatus. A separate validation cohort of roughly 110 different subjects was used in addition to the roughly 620-subject first cohort. To predict cytomegalovirus infection status, the study brought together high-throughput TCR immunosequencing, statistical association of individual TCRs with disease status, and machine learning. A later analysis re-examined previously published TCR beta repertoires from roughly 720 donors and added high-resolution HLA genotyping to investigate patterns of TCR occurrence. Rather than using new phenotypic data, the later analysis identified candidate immune exposures from TCR beta sequences and from how often those sequences occurred across donors. To decide whether each TCR beta V gene segment behaved as functional or pseudogenic, an earlier analysis of some 600 of the donors relied on high-throughput TCR beta sequencing. Alongside the repertoire data, information on donor age, sex, ethnicity and CMV serostatus was compiled. Genome-wide SNP genotypes for about 60% of the roughly 700 donors were used in a later genetic analysis, which treated that subset as a discovery cohort. All discovery cohort repertoires had been generated using a single sequencing platform. HLA typing included class I and class II loci at four-digit resolution. Typing coverage varied by locus: about 629-630 donors for A, B, C, DRB1 and DQB1; 522 for DQA1; more than 600 for DPA1; 450 to 480 for DPB1. Roughly 5 DR-DQ haplotypes were handled as single units for association and clustering, since linkage in the cohort was strong. On average, roughly 240,000 unique TCR beta nucleotide sequences were sequenced per donor among 398 genotyped donors of the cohort, with 15% to 20% of those sequences being non-productive.

Compared with germline, V lacks 6 bases and J lacks 2 bases; bases without a gene match: 5. There are 16 amino acids in the CDR3, from cysteine to phenylalanine inclusive. Only the CDR3 part of the read is kept: 48 bases, read in frame from the first base. The germline V gene supplies CDR1 SGHNT and CDR2 YENEEA. What the research found in general, with its limitations: In an earlier analysis of around 600 of the donors, most TCR beta V segments were observed in productive rearrangements about 90% or about 30% of the time, broadly matching IMGT annotations. An association between a missense DCLRE1C variant and V-gene and J-gene trimming of TCR beta chains was found in a later genetic analysis and replicated in an independent cohort. According to a later genetic analysis, donors in an Asian-associated ancestry cluster had fewer N-insertions in productive TCRs than the roughly 670-donor mean. In a later analysis, most CMV-associated TCR beta chains were found to appear HLA-restricted, with HLA associations seemingly driven largely by CMV exposure. A later analysis found that HLA-associated TCR beta chains were more clonally expanded and had lower generation probabilities than equally common non-associated chains. A cluster of highly shared sequence variants was judged likely to be a technical artifact of the sequencing pipeline. Some IMGT-functional V segments, including TRBV6-2 and TRBV6-3, could not be distinguished by the 87-base-pair reads and were therefore excluded. The classifier was reported to diagnose cytomegalovirus status with high specificity and sensitivity in both the original and validation cohorts. A total of fewer than 200 TCR beta chains were listed by the study as associated with cytomegalovirus. In a later analysis, the rate of TCR association differed among HLA loci, with DRB1 alleles having the most associated TCRs and HLA-C alleles having the fewest. According to the authors, the approach could potentially be generalized to other disease states and immunological phenotypes. In vitro tests confirmed that a few of the cytomegalovirus-associated TCR beta chains recognize cytomegalovirus antigens. While some public TCRs were present in many individuals, most TCR sequences turned up only very rarely across donors. Specific HLA alleles were associated with 16,951 TCR beta sequences at a false discovery rate of 0.05 in a later analysis. Several of the top co-occurrence clusters appeared to be linked to parvovirus B19, influenza, CMV and Epstein-Barr virus, according to a later analysis. Correlated functional status among segregating V segments might reflect linkage disequilibrium, but an unknown experimental factor could not be ruled out. Strong co-occurrence of HLA alleles, especially DR and DQ, made assigning TCR associations to individual alleles difficult. CMV serostatus was the only immune exposure information available for the cohort. Roughly uniform sequencing depth across donors was assumed in presence/absence analyses, although this assumption may not hold. Because HLA typing was unavailable for some donors at each locus, only the typed subset was used in association tests. A further reported finding was that TCR beta sequences accurately predicted the HLA-A and HLA-B alleles for most subjects in the first cohort. The earlier analysis of approximately 590 of the donors excluded fewer than 20 rarely observed V segments, including chromosome 9 orphons, because counts were too low. The cohort was sequenced for TCR beta chains only, and without alpha or paired-chain data the features that could be detected were limited.

This sequence uses TRBV11-3 and TRBJ2-1; 12 middle bases align to TRBD2. The sequenced material came from PBMCs. The sequence was collected from a man aged 25-45 years in good health and CMV-seropositive. DNA sequence: TGTGCCAGCAGAGGGACTAGCGGGTTCGCCTACAATGAGCAGTTCTTC. This gives the protein CASRGTSGFAYNEQFF.